The next 19 T cell receptor beta chains were all read from a single sample in a study of blood T cell repertoires in COVID-19. Data came from immunoSEQ multiplex PCR; TCRdb stores just in-frame clones and leaves some out. There are about 440,000 clones in the sample; 87% occur only once, and over 1.5% lies in the top ten. The sequenced material came from PBMCs or T cells enriched from blood (not recorded which). The receptor set was obtained from a woman between 18 and 29 years old with acute COVID-19.

This clone was seen just once. The genes are TRBV28 and TRBJ1-1, with 9 bases lining up with TRBD1. Per the germline V gene, CDR1 is MDHEN and CDR2 is SYDVKM. The CDR3 runs 16 residues. With V trimmed by 5 bases and J by 6 bases, 13 bases remained unmatched. For the CDR3, the DNA is TGTGCCAGCAGTATCTTGACAGGGGGACTTGGTGCTGAAGCTTTCTTT. This codes for CASSILTGGLGAEAFF.

The chain recombines TRBV29-1 with TRBJ2-7, with TRBD2 as a possible D gene (6 bases). This CDR3 spans 13 amino acids. V was cut by 6 bases and J by 6 bases, with 18 bases left in between. CDR1 SQVTM and CDR2 ANQGSEA come from the germline V gene. The CDR3 sequence: CSVLWASEGEQYF. The DNA for the CDR3 is TGCAGCGTACTATGGGCCTCGGAGGGCGAGCAGTACTTC.

This rearrangement joins TRBV28 to TRBJ1-3; TRBD1 might be the D (6 bases). In germline, CDR1 is MDHEN, CDR2 SYDVKM. CDR3 length: 16 residues. V was shortened by 7 bases and J by 0 bases, with 16 bases between the two germline ends. CDR3 DNA: TGTGCCAGCATGAGGACAGAGTATCTCTCTGGAAACACCATATATTTT. Translation gives CASMRTEYLSGNTIYF. Based on the CDR3 plus reference TRBV28 and TRBJ1-3, the full variable domain is DVKVTQSSRYLVKRTGEKVFLECVQDMDHENMFWYRQDPGLGLRLIYFSYDVKMKEKGDIPEGYSVSREKKERFSLILESASTNQTSMYLCASMRTEYLSGNTIYFGEGSWLTVV.

This clone was recorded a few times. The chain couples TRBV12-5 to TRBJ2-1; tentative D call: TRBD2 (6 bases). Germline CDR1 LGHNT, CDR2 FRNRAP. This CDR3 is built from 14 residues. V was clipped by 0 bases and J by 8 bases, with 11 bases between them. CDR3 nucleotides: TGTGCTAGTGGTTTGGTTGACGGGAGTTATGAGCAGTTCTTC. It yields the protein CASGLVDGSYEQFF.

The rearrangement uses TRBV28 and TRBJ2-3; 13 nucleotides match TRBD2. This CDR3 has 18 amino acids. The V segment lost 6 bases and the J segment 0 bases; nucleotides outside the gene matches: 9. The germline V gene has CDR1 MDHEN and CDR2 SYDVKM. CDR3 sequence (DNA): TGTGCCAGCAGCCTCGGACTAGCGGGAGAGAGTAGCACAGATACGCAGTATTTT. This gives the protein CASSLGLAGESSTDTQYF.

The rearrangement uses TRBV6-6 and TRBJ2-5; 8 bases fit TRBD1. With V trimmed by 4 bases and J by 1 base, 2 bases remained unmatched. The CDR3 extends over 14 amino acids. Germline V gene sequence: CDR1 MNHNY, CDR2 SVGAGI (reference sequence). The CDR3 is CASSLDRAQETQYF. The CDR3 coding sequence is TGTGCCAGCAGTTTGGACAGGGCCCAAGAGACCCAGTACTTC.

On this clone: Different DNA sequences within this sample yield the same CDR3. This chain uses TRBV9 with TRBJ1-5, with 7 positions matching TRBD1. After removal of 0 bases from V and 7 bases from J, the junction contained 1 base not matched to a gene. CDR1 is SGDLS, CDR2 YYNGEE, per germline. CDR3 length: 13 residues. This CDR3 reads CASSVGQGQPQHF. In nucleotides, the CDR3 is TGTGCCAGCAGCGTAGGACAGGGCCAGCCCCAGCATTTT.

The chain uses TRBV10-2 and TRBJ1-2; 11 nucleotides line up with TRBD1. The germline V gene encodes CDR1 WSHSY and CDR2 SAAADI. The CDR3 runs to 13 residues. The trim removed 6 bases at V and 4 bases at J, leaving 1 base unmatched. CDR3 in amino acids: CASRGTGGYGYTF. The CDR3 DNA follows: TGCGCCAGCAGGGGGACAGGGGGCTATGGCTACACCTTC.

The rearrangement links TRBV5-1 to TRBJ2-7; D remains ambiguous. The CDR3 contains 13 residues. The germline V gene encodes CDR1 SGHRS and CDR2 YFSETQ. V lost 4 bases and J lost 4, with 12 bases in between. CDR3 in amino acids: CASSPNLPYEQYF. The CDR3 bases are TGCGCCAGCAGCCCAAACCTACCGTACGAGCAGTACTTC.

The genes are TRBV27 and TRBJ1-6; TRBD1 might be the D (5 bases). Germline CDR1 and CDR2: MNHEY and SMNVEV (reference sequence). This CDR3 has 14 residues. Trimming removed 4 bases from V and 10 bases from J, with 14 bases in between. The CDR3 DNA sequence: TGTGCCAGCAGTTCTTCAGGGCATAGGTCACCCCTCCACTTT. It specifies CASSSSGHRSPLHF.

This clone has just one count. V usage is TRBV25-1 and J usage is TRBJ2-7; TRBD1 aligns across 9 bases. This CDR3 comprises 14 residues. The germline V gene encodes CDR1 MGHDK and CDR2 SYGVNS. The V and J ends lost 4 bases and 3 bases, in that order; junction bases with no gene match: 4. The CDR3 reads CASSGPTGGYEQYF. The CDR3 DNA sequence: TGTGCCAGCAGTGGCCCGACAGGGGGCTACGAGCAGTACTTC.

The chain couples TRBV13 to TRBJ2-3, with a weak D call TRBD2 (5 bases). V gave up 0 bases and J gave up 13 bases, with 17 bases separating them. The V gene's germline CDR1 is PRHDT and CDR2 FYEKMQ (reference sequence). The CDR3 runs 14 residues. The CDR3 DNA is TGTGCCAGCAGCTTAGGATCGGGGAAGGGAATGGAGTATTTT. Residues: CASSLGSGKGMEYF.

V gene TRBV3-1 (or the pseudogene TRBV3-2) combines with J gene TRBJ1-4; TRBD1 agrees at 7 bases. With V trimmed by 4 bases and J by 8 bases, 10 bases remained unmatched. The CDR3 has 15 residues. Per germline, CDR1 LGHDT and CDR2 YNNKEL (reference sequence). The CDR3 spells CASSLTGTGNEKLFF. CDR3 nucleotide sequence: TGTGCCAGCAGCCTGACAGGGACTGGGAACGAAAAACTGTTTTTT.

The V call is TRBV11-2, the J call TRBJ2-5, with D uncertain. Germline V gene lookup returns CDR1 SGHAT and CDR2 FQNNGV. The CDR3 spans 13 residues. V was pared by 3 bases and J by 4 bases, with 9 bases between. The CDR3, as DNA: TGTGCCAGCAGCTTCGGGTACGGAGAGACCCAGTACTTC. It specifies CASSFGYGETQYF.

This clone was picked up one time. The chain joins TRBV6-1 to TRBJ1-1; TRBD1 aligns across 8 bases. The germline CDR1 and CDR2 sequences are MNHNS and SASEGT. The CDR3 consists of 15 residues. The ends lost 0 bases at V and 5 bases at J; junction bases unmatched: 5. CDR3 in DNA: TGTGCCAGCAGTGAAGCACAGGGGGGGGAGACTGAAGCTTTCTTT. It codes for CASSEAQGGETEAFF.

The J gene is TRBJ1-5, the V gene TRBV6-5; perhaps TRBD1 as D (5 bases). CDR3 length: 15 residues. The V and J ends lost 0 bases and 4 bases respectively, with 10 bases between them. Germline CDR1 and CDR2: MNHEY and SVGAGI. The CDR3 DNA sequence: TGTGCCAGCAGTTACTCGAGCGACAGAAATCAGCCCCAGCATTTT. This gives the protein CASSYSSDRNQPQHF.

This chain uses TRBV6-5 with TRBJ2-3, with 10 bases aligning to TRBD2. CDR1 is MNHEY, CDR2 SVGAGI, per germline. The ends lost 3 bases at V and 3 bases at J; junction bases unmatched: 3. CDR3 length: 15 amino acids. The CDR3 spells CASSYGSGRTDTQYF. CDR3 DNA sequence: TGTGCCAGCAGTTATGGTAGCGGGAGGACAGATACGCAGTATTTT.

The chain couples TRBV5-6 to TRBJ1-2; possible D gene TRBD1, 5 bases. Germline V gene sequence: CDR1 SGHDT, CDR2 YYEEEE. V was pared by 4 bases and J by 4 bases, with 14 bases between. The CDR3 spans 14 residues. The CDR3 DNA is TGTGCCAGCAGCGACCCCCAGGGCCTCTATGGCTACACCTTC. Translated, it gives CASSDPQGLYGYTF.

Only one count was recorded for this clone. The V call is TRBV27, the J call TRBJ2-7, with D perhaps TRBD2 (7 bases). Looked up from germline, CDR1 is MNHEY and CDR2 is SMNVEV (reference sequence). The germline V and J ends were trimmed by 7 bases and 4 bases, with 20 bases remaining between them. The CDR3 sequence is 15 residues long. The CDR3 is CASTDSGGQLYEQYF. The DNA for the CDR3 is TGTGCCAGCACCGACTCGGGGGGACAACTATACGAGCAGTACTTC.